A selection of T cell receptor beta chains follows, all from one sample in a study of a mutant IDH1 vaccine in newly diagnosed glioma. The assay was immunoSEQ multiplex PCR, and TCRdb's table has in-frame clones only and misses some. The sample yields tens of thousands of clones, roughly 89% seen once. Their cognate antigens are unknown. The sample consisted of PBMCs, taken from a glioma patient whose treatment included an IDH1 peptide vaccine. The receptors were gathered from a man aged 35 to 55 with glioma. The CDR3 runs from the conserved cysteine through the conserved F or W. The order of the fields is clone size, V gene, D gene, J gene, CDR3 protein, CDR3 DNA. The D gene is left open where the match is weak. Clone size appears in some rows only: once, few, many, or a class for an expanded clone.

abundance: .
v_gene: TRBV4-3
d_gene: .
j_gene: TRBJ1-2
CDR3aa: CASSQDRDYGYTF
CDR3nt: TGCGCCAGCAGCCAAGACAGGGACTATGGCTACACCTTC

abundance: .
v_gene: TRBV9
d_gene: .
j_gene: TRBJ1-3
CDR3aa: CASSVQAGAGNTIYF
CDR3nt: TGTGCCAGCAGCGTACAAGCGGGGGCCGGAAACACCATATATTTT

abundance: few
v_gene: TRBV4-1
d_gene: TRBD2
j_gene: TRBJ2-2
CDR3aa: CASSQLTPNSGGRSGELFF
CDR3nt: TGCGCCAGCAGCCAACTGACCCCGAATAGCGGGGGGAGAAGCGGGGAGCTGTTTTTT

abundance: .
v_gene: TRBV29-1
d_gene: TRBD1
j_gene: TRBJ1-1
CDR3aa: CSELRVRTGEKTEAFF
CDR3nt: TGCAGCGAATTGAGGGTCAGGACAGGAGAGAAAACTGAAGCTTTCTTT

abundance: .
v_gene: TRBV5-1
d_gene: .
j_gene: TRBJ2-1
CDR3aa: CASSLAELNNEQFF
CDR3nt: TGCGCCAGCAGCTTGGCCGAACTTAACAATGAGCAGTTCTTC

abundance: .
v_gene: TRBV10-1
d_gene: .
j_gene: TRBJ2-2
CDR3aa: CASSEQGSTGELFF
CDR3nt: TGCGCCAGCAGTGAACAGGGAAGCACCGGGGAGCTGTTTTTT

abundance: .
v_gene: TRBV28
d_gene: TRBD2
j_gene: TRBJ2-2
CDR3aa: CASSSRGTSGTGELFF
CDR3nt: TGTGCCAGCAGTTCCCGAGGGACTAGCGGAACCGGGGAGCTGTTTTTT

abundance: .
v_gene: TRBV7-2
d_gene: TRBD1
j_gene: TRBJ1-1
CDR3aa: CASSMDRVNTEAFF
CDR3nt: TGTGCCAGCAGTATGGACAGGGTGAACACTGAAGCTTTCTTT

abundance: .
v_gene: TRBV27
d_gene: .
j_gene: TRBJ2-7
CDR3aa: CASSLGGEQYF
CDR3nt: TGTGCCAGCAGTTTAGGTGGCGAGCAGTACTTC

abundance: .
v_gene: TRBV27
d_gene: .
j_gene: TRBJ1-4
CDR3aa: CASSFRIRGPKLFF
CDR3nt: TGTGCCAGCAGTTTTAGAATCCGGGGGCCGAAACTGTTTTTT

abundance: .
v_gene: TRBV18
d_gene: .
j_gene: TRBJ2-1
CDR3aa: CASTKWGGFLYNEQFF
CDR3nt: TGTGCCAGCACCAAATGGGGCGGGTTCTTATACAATGAGCAGTTCTTC

abundance: .
v_gene: TRBV18
d_gene: TRBD1
j_gene: TRBJ1-4
CDR3aa: CASSPSTGYGPLATNEKLFF
CDR3nt: TGTGCCAGCTCACCTTCGACAGGGTACGGCCCGCTTGCAACTAATGAAAAACTGTTTTTT

abundance: .
v_gene: TRBV19
d_gene: TRBD1
j_gene: TRBJ2-1
CDR3aa: CASSIRTGSYNEQFF
CDR3nt: TGTGCCAGTAGTATACGGACAGGGTCCTACAATGAGCAGTTCTTC

abundance: .
v_gene: TRBV4-3
d_gene: TRBD2
j_gene: TRBJ2-1
CDR3aa: CASSQDITSGRFNEQFF
CDR3nt: TGCGCCAGCAGCCAAGATATCACTAGCGGGCGATTCAATGAGCAGTTCTTC

abundance: .
v_gene: TRBV5-1
d_gene: .
j_gene: TRBJ1-1
CDR3aa: CASSPRENRVTEAFF
CDR3nt: TGCGCCAGCAGCCCACGCGAGAACAGGGTCACTGAAGCTTTCTTT

abundance: once
v_gene: TRBV19
d_gene: TRBD1
j_gene: TRBJ1-2
CDR3aa: CASSMAGTGGSARGYTF
CDR3nt: TGTGCCAGTAGTATGGCCGGGACAGGGGGCTCCGCACGTGGCTACACCTTC

abundance: few
v_gene: TRBV2
d_gene: .
j_gene: TRBJ2-2
CDR3aa: CASSPGTPQLFF
CDR3nt: TGTGCCAGCAGTCCCGGGACCCCTCAGCTGTTTTTT

abundance: .
v_gene: TRBV28
d_gene: .
j_gene: TRBJ1-1
CDR3aa: CASTLGGGKTEAFF
CDR3nt: TGTGCCAGCACCTTAGGGGGAGGAAAAACTGAAGCTTTCTTT